The next 19 T cell receptor beta chains were all read from a single sample in a study of cytomegalovirus exposure and HLA in healthy donors. PCR primers comprised 60 Vbeta and 13 Jbeta primers. Libraries were prepared by immunoSEQ multiplex PCR; TCRdb keeps only in-frame clonotypes and omits some of them. With about 210,000 clones in the sample, the ten largest clones hold roughly 0.89%. Sequencing was carried out using PBMCs. Every receptor here comes from a woman in her 30s in good health and CMV-seropositive.

The chain combines TRBV6-1 with TRBJ2-7; D might be TRBD1 (6 bases). The CDR3 runs to 14 residues. V was trimmed by 8 bases and J by 1 base, leaving 15 bases between them. Germline V gene sequence: CDR1 MNHNS, CDR2 SASEGT. In DNA, the CDR3 is TGTGCCAGCTCCGGGACACTATCTTCCTACGAGCAGTACTTC. Translation: CASSGTLSSYEQYF.

The V and J genes are TRBV7-9 and TRBJ2-7, with D uncertain. Germline CDR1 reads SEHNR; CDR2 reads FQNEAQ (reference sequence). Trimming pared 0 bases from V and 7 bases from J, leaving 4 bases between. This CDR3 is built from 11 residues. The CDR3 protein is CASSLALEQYF. DNA for the CDR3: TGTGCCAGCAGCTTAGCGCTAGAGCAGTACTTC. The entire variable domain, with the rest obtained from reference TRBV7-9 and TRBJ2-7, is as follows: DTGVSQNPRHKITKRGQNVTFRCDPISEHNRLYWYRQTLGQGPEFLTYFQNEAQLEKSRLLSDRFSAERPKGSFSTLEIQRTEQGDSAMYLCASSLALEQYFGPGTRLTVT.

The chain couples TRBV29-1 to TRBJ1-4; TRBD1 matches at 7 bases. Germline lookup yields CDR1 SQVTM and CDR2 ANQGSEA. CDR3 length: 13 residues. V shed 4 bases, J shed 5 bases, and the junction held 4 bases outside the gene matches. The CDR3 here is CSVGDSWNEKLFF. The CDR3 nucleotides read TGCAGCGTTGGGGACAGTTGGAATGAAAAACTGTTTTTT. The full variable domain, with the rest looked up from reference TRBV29-1 and TRBJ1-4, is SAVISQKPSRDICQRGTSLTIQCQVDSQVTMMFWYRQQPGQSLTLIATANQGSEATYESGFVIDKFPISRPNLTFSTLTVSNMSPEDSSIYLCSVGDSWNEKLFFGSGTQLSVL.

The chain combines TRBV30 with TRBJ2-1; D perhaps matches TRBD1 (6 bases). The CDR3 consists of 13 residues. Germline V gene sequence: CDR1 GTSNPN, CDR2 SVGIG (reference sequence). With 3 bases removed from V and 2 bases from J, the gap between germline ends came to 8 bases. CDR3 sequence: CAWSRDTYNEQFF. The CDR3 nucleotides are TGTGCCTGGAGCCGGGACACCTACAATGAGCAGTTCTTC.

The chain recombines TRBV10-2 with TRBJ1-2; 7 nucleotides match TRBD1. The CDR3 sequence is 14 residues long. Germline CDR1 reads WSHSY; CDR2 reads SAAADI. V trimming: 6 bases; J trimming: 5 bases; junction bases outside the gene matches: 9. The CDR3 DNA sequence: TGCGCCAGCAGGAGGGACAGAGTCGCTTATGGCTACACCTTC. Its protein is CASRRDRVAYGYTF.

The rearrangement joins TRBV6-1 to TRBJ2-3; 9 bases match TRBD2. V trimming: 8 bases; J trimming: 4 bases; junction bases outside the gene matches: 4. The CDR3 is 13 residues long. Germline V gene sequence: CDR1 MNHNS, CDR2 SASEGT. Written as DNA, the CDR3 is TGTGCCAGCGCTTCTAGCGGGGCAGATACGCAGTATTTT. Translated, it gives CASASSGADTQYF.

The chain joins TRBV18 to TRBJ1-4, with no clear D. CDR1 is KGHSH, CDR2 LQKENI, per germline. Trimming shortened V by 3 bases and J by 8 bases, and 10 bases separated the two germline ends. The CDR3 is made up of 13 amino acids. CDR3 loop: CASSPRIEEKLFF. For the CDR3, the DNA is TGTGCCAGCTCACCGAGGATAGAAGAAAAACTGTTTTTT. Full variable domain (remainder filled in from reference TRBV18 and TRBJ1-4): NAGVMQNPRHLVRRRGQEARLRCSPMKGHSHVYWYRQLPEEGLKFMVYLQKENIIDESGMPKERFSAEFPKEGPSILRIQQVVRGDSAAYFCASSPRIEEKLFFGSGTQLSVL.

This chain links TRBV5-4 with TRBJ2-3; 10 nucleotides agree with TRBD1. Germline V gene data show CDR1 as SGHNT and CDR2 as YYREEE (reference sequence). The junction had 4 bases not matched to a gene; V was cut back by 0 bases and J by 3 bases. The CDR3 is 16 residues long. This CDR3 is CASSLEGQGMTDTQYF. The CDR3 DNA reads TGTGCCAGCAGCTTGGAGGGACAGGGGATGACAGATACGCAGTATTTT.

The V gene is TRBV29-1, the J gene TRBJ1-2; the D is unclear. Germline CDR1 SQVTM, CDR2 ANQGSEA. Trimming removed 7 bases at V and 4 bases at J, with 13 bases between. This CDR3 contains 12 residues. DNA for the CDR3: TGCAGCGGCGGCAGTTTTTCCTATGGCTACACCTTC. Its protein is CSGGSFSYGYTF.

The rearrangement links TRBV4-3 to TRBJ1-2, with D perhaps TRBD1 (5 bases). The length of the CDR3 is 16 residues. Germline loops: CDR1 LGHNA, CDR2 YSLEER. V was pared by 4 bases and J by 7 bases, with 22 bases between. CDR3 sequence: CASSPMGQTALGGYTF. The CDR3 DNA reads TGCGCCAGCAGCCCAATGGGGCAGACGGCGCTGGGTGGCTACACCTTC.

This chain connects TRBV5-5 to TRBJ2-7; 8 bases fit TRBD2. There are 14 residues in the CDR3. Trimming cost V 1 base and J 4 bases; bases outside gene matches: 4. Germline V CDR1 and CDR2: SGHKS, YYEKEE (reference sequence). This CDR3 is CASSLYTSGYEQYF. The CDR3 DNA reads TGTGCCAGCAGCTTGTACACTAGCGGATACGAGCAGTACTTC.

This chain joins TRBV7-2 and TRBJ1-5; no clear D gene. The CDR3 spans 14 residues. Germline V gene lookup returns CDR1 SGHTA and CDR2 FQGNSA. V lost 0 bases and J lost 4, with 7 bases in between. The DNA of the CDR3 is TGTGCCAGCAGCTTAGCCCGGTCGAATCAGCCCCAGCATTTT. Encoded protein: CASSLARSNQPQHF.

CDR3 nucleotide sequence: TGTGCCAGCAGCTCGACCGCAGGGTTCTACGAGCAGTACTTC. Translation gives CASSSTAGFYEQYF. The gene calls are TRBV11-2 and TRBJ2-7; the D gene is possibly TRBD1 (5 bases). Trimming took off 4 bases at V and 3 bases at J, with 13 bases between the two ends. This CDR3 spans 14 amino acids. In germline, CDR1 is SGHAT, CDR2 FQNNGV.

The V call is TRBV27, the J call TRBJ2-7; TRBD1 agrees at 10 bases. The CDR3 totals 13 residues. V was clipped by 5 bases and J by 3 bases; unmatched bases: 1. Germline loops: CDR1 MNHEY, CDR2 SMNVEV (reference sequence). CDR3 in DNA: TGTGCCAGCAGTGGGACAGGGGTCTACGAGCAGTACTTC. As protein: CASSGTGVYEQYF.

The chain is built from TRBV10-1 and TRBJ2-3; D not resolved. Germline V gene sequence: CDR1 WNHNN, CDR2 SYGVQD (reference sequence). The CDR3 covers 11 residues. V dropped 5 bases and J dropped 6 bases, with 6 bases sitting between them. The CDR3 spells CASSTGDTQYF. The CDR3 nucleotides read TGCGCCAGCAGTACCGGGGATACGCAGTATTTT.

This rearrangement joins TRBV4-3 to TRBJ1-1; 11 bases match TRBD1. This CDR3 region has 15 residues. Germline V gene data show CDR1 as LGHNA and CDR2 as YSLEER. V trimming: 3 bases; J trimming: 4 bases; junction bases outside the gene matches: 4. The CDR3: CASSQPGQGATEAFF. The CDR3 DNA reads as TGCGCCAGCAGCCAGCCAGGACAGGGGGCCACTGAAGCTTTCTTT.

This chain joins TRBV6-5 and TRBJ2-7, with D possibly matching TRBD1 (6 bases). Trimming took 7 bases from V and 5 from J, leaving 15 bases between them. CDR1 and CDR2 from the germline V gene are MNHEY and SVGAGI. The CDR3 contains 13 residues. The CDR3 here is CASIGQGINEQYF. The CDR3 nucleotides are TGTGCCAGCATAGGGCAGGGGATCAACGAGCAGTACTTC.

The chain carries TRBV9 and TRBJ2-5, with 15 bases fitting TRBD2. The CDR3 length is 18 residues. Unmatched junction bases numbered 3, after V lost 0 bases and J lost 0 bases. The germline V gene encodes CDR1 SGDLS and CDR2 YYNGEE. CDR3 residues: CASSVVGTSGGYQETQYF. The CDR3 coding sequence is TGTGCCAGCAGCGTAGTAGGGACTAGCGGGGGGTACCAAGAGACCCAGTACTTC.

V and J are TRBV5-5 and TRBJ2-2, with a tentative D call TRBD1 (5 bases). V lost 0 bases and J lost 3, with 15 bases in between. The CDR3 contains 17 residues. Germline loops: CDR1 SGHKS, CDR2 YYEKEE (reference sequence). The CDR3 sequence: CASSLEGRQDDTGELFF. CDR3 bases: TGTGCCAGCAGCTTGGAGGGGCGTCAGGATGACACCGGGGAGCTGTTTTTT.